Described below is a single T cell receptor beta chain sequence and its context. TCRdb keeps only in-frame clones here, not all; method: immunoSEQ multiplex PCR. Of 150,000 to 200,000 clones in the sample, roughly 89% were seen once. These data belong to a study of blood T cell repertoires in COVID-19. Germline CDR1 MDHEN, CDR2 SYDVKM. V lost 8 bases, J lost 9 bases, and 26 bases lay in between. CDR3 length: 15 residues. The sample comprised peripheral blood. This sequence joins TRBV28 and TRBJ2-7; a weak D match, TRBD1 (5 bases). The clonotype comes from a human donor in a cohort sampled during active COVID-19. This chain's CDR3 is CASYGYWQSPQGQYF. Written as DNA, the CDR3 is TGTGCCAGCTACGGTTACTGGCAGTCCCCCCAGGGGCAGTACTTC. Full variable domain (missing parts from reference TRBV28 and TRBJ2-7): DVKVTQSSRYLVKRTGEKVFLECVQDMDHENMFWYRQDPGLGLRLIYFSYDVKMKEKGDIPEGYSVSREKKERFSLILESASTNQTSMYLCASYGYWQSPQGQYFGPGTRLTVT.